These 26 T cell receptor beta chains came from one sample sequenced in a study of blood T cell repertoires in COVID-19. Libraries were prepared by immunoSEQ multiplex PCR; TCRdb keeps only in-frame clonotypes and omits some of them. The repertoire has some 70,000 clones, 65% to 85% of them found once; the top ten carry roughly 12%. The sequencing input was peripheral blood. These receptor sequences come from a middle-aged man with COVID-19, enrolled during active disease.

The J gene is TRBJ2-7, the V gene TRBV11-2; D is uncertain. The ends were cut back, 1 base at V and 6 bases at J, with 13 bases in the middle. CDR1 is SGHAT, CDR2 FQNNGV, per germline. This CDR3 spans 14 amino acids. DNA of the CDR3: TGTGCCAGCAGCTTAGCCCTCTTGTATCGCGAGCAGTACTTC. Protein product: CASSLALLYREQYF.

J is TRBJ1-2 and V is TRBV2; TRBD1 matches 10 bases. CDR3 size: 15 residues. Losses at the gene ends were 4 bases for V and 7 bases for J; bases not matched to a gene: 9. The germline V gene encodes CDR1 SNHLY and CDR2 FYNNEI. The CDR3 loop is CASSGRQGASVGYTF. The DNA for the CDR3 is TGTGCCAGCAGTGGCCGACAGGGGGCCTCGGTTGGCTACACCTTC.

CDR3 amino acids: CASNPRLSSYNEQFF. CDR3 sequence (DNA): TGTGCCAGCAATCCGCGGCTAAGCTCCTACAATGAGCAGTTCTTC. The chain carries TRBV6-5 and TRBJ2-1; the D is unclear. The CDR3 totals 15 residues. Germline CDR1 and CDR2: MNHEY and SVGAGI. V was shortened by 7 bases and J by 0 bases, with 13 bases between the two germline ends.

This chain uses TRBV15 with TRBJ2-7; 8 bases match TRBD2. Germline V CDR1 and CDR2: LNHNV, YYDKDF (reference sequence). Germline trimming cut 0 bases from V and 3 bases from J; bases unmatched to any gene: 4. This CDR3 is built from 15 residues. The CDR3 bases are TGTGCCACCAGCAGAGAGACTAGCGTCCTCTACGAGCAGTACTTC. Its protein product is CATSRETSVLYEQYF.

The count of this clone is one. V gene TRBV19 combines with J gene TRBJ1-1, with D possibly TRBD1 on 6 matching bases. Germline lookup yields CDR1 LNHDA and CDR2 SQIVND (reference sequence). The CDR3 runs to 14 residues. V lost 2 bases to trimming and J lost 1 base, with 8 bases between them. CDR3 loop: CASSIKTGNTEAFF. As DNA, the CDR3 is TGTGCCAGTAGTATAAAGACAGGGAACACTGAAGCTTTCTTT.

The chain carries TRBV5-6 and TRBJ2-2; possible D gene TRBD1, 5 bases. Trimming cost V 5 bases and J 2 bases, with 10 bases left between them. CDR1 and CDR2 from the germline V gene are SGHDT and YYEEEE. CDR3 length: 14 residues. The CDR3 sequence: CASSSDTNTGELFF. Written as DNA, the CDR3 is TGTGCCAGCAGTTCGGACACTAACACCGGGGAGCTGTTTTTT. Together with reference TRBV5-6 and TRBJ2-2, the CDR3 gives the full variable domain: DAGVTQSPTHLIKTRGQQVTLRCSPKSGHDTVSWYQQALGQGPQFIFQYYEEEERQRGNFPDRFSGHQFPNYSSELNVNALLLGDSALYLCASSSDTNTGELFFGEGSRLTVL.

This rearrangement joins TRBV3-1 (or the pseudogene TRBV3-2) to TRBJ1-5; possibly TRBD1 for D (5 bases). The ends were cut back, 1 base at V and 7 bases at J, with 14 bases in the middle. Germline CDR1 reads LGHDT; CDR2 reads YNNKEL (reference sequence). The CDR3 extends over 15 amino acids. CDR3 nucleotides: TGTGCCAGCAGCCAAGTTCCGGGGGTAAAGCAGCCCCAGCATTTT. Protein product: CASSQVPGVKQPQHF.

The gene calls are TRBV7-3 and TRBJ2-1, with D tentatively TRBD2 (6 bases). Germline V lookup: CDR1 SGHTA, CDR2 FQGTGA. Trimming stripped 3 bases from V and 9 bases from J, with 12 bases between. The CDR3 extends over 13 amino acids. The CDR3 DNA reads as TGTGCCAGCAGCTTGGAGGGTAGACGTGAGCAGTTCTTC. This gives the protein CASSLEGRREQFF.

About this clone itself: An end of the junction does not agree with germline; a read error may underlie this. The chain links TRBV30 to TRBJ1-4; D is uncertain. CDR3 length equals 13 residues. Germline CDR1 is GTSNPN and CDR2 is SVGIG (reference sequence). The CDR3: CAWSVEAKEKLFF. The DNA for the CDR3 is TGTGCCTGGAGTGTTGAGGCTAAGGAAAAACTGTTTTTT.

The V and J genes are TRBV30 and TRBJ2-7; TRBD1 matches at 8 bases. Germline V gene lookup returns CDR1 GTSNPN and CDR2 SVGIG (reference sequence). After removal of 2 bases from V and 6 bases from J, the junction contained 3 bases not matched to a gene. This CDR3 has 12 amino acids. This CDR3 reads CAWSLQGGEQYF. CDR3 sequence (DNA): TGTGCCTGGAGTTTACAGGGGGGCGAGCAGTACTTC.

The chain links TRBV21-1 to TRBJ2-1; the D call in the table, TRBD2, was not verified against the DNA. TRBV21-1 counts as a pseudogene. This CDR3 contains 19 residues. CDR3: CASSNSGVMSGSLLDEQFF. The CDR3 nucleotides read TGTGCCAGCAGCAACTCGGGAGTGATGAGTGGGTCCCTGCTCGATGAGCAGTTCTTC.

This clone was recorded a few times. V and J are TRBV30 and TRBJ2-1; D is possibly TRBD1 (6 bases). V dropped 1 base and J dropped 8 bases, with 9 bases sitting between them. Per germline, CDR1 GTSNPN and CDR2 SVGIG (reference sequence). The CDR3 contains 12 residues. The CDR3 nucleotides are TGTGCCTGGAGTGATACAGGGTATGAGCAGTTCTTC. It is translated as CAWSDTGYEQFF.

This clone was observed a handful of times. This chain links TRBV19 with TRBJ2-5; TRBD2 might be the D (5 bases). Trimming cost V 3 bases and J 7 bases, with 6 bases left between them. Germline loops: CDR1 LNHDA, CDR2 SQIVND (reference sequence). The CDR3 runs to 11 residues. The CDR3 loop is CASSIEGTQYF. CDR3 DNA: TGTGCCAGTAGTATCGAGGGGACCCAGTACTTC.

The chain combines TRBV7-2 with TRBJ2-7; 7 bases are a match to TRBD2. This CDR3 is built from 14 residues. J was trimmed by 6 bases and V by 1 base; bases with no gene match: 6. CDR1 and CDR2 from the germline V gene are SGHTA and FQGNSA. The CDR3 here is CASSLVREVGEQYF. The CDR3 DNA follows: TGTGCCAGCAGCTTAGTCCGGGAGGTGGGCGAGCAGTACTTC. Based on the CDR3 plus reference TRBV7-2 and TRBJ2-7, the full variable domain is GAGVSQSPSNKVTEKGKDVELRCDPISGHTALYWYRQSLGQGLEFLIYFQGNSAPDKSGLPSDRFSAERTGGSVSTLTIQRTQQEDSAVYLCASSLVREVGEQYFGPGTRLTVT.

The CDR3 DNA sequence: TGTGCCAGTAGTCGGAGAACTCAGGGGTTTCGCTATGGCTACACCTTC. Protein: CASSRRTQGFRYGYTF. The V gene is TRBV19, the J gene TRBJ1-2; maybe TRBD1 (6 bases). Looked up from germline, CDR1 is LNHDA and CDR2 is SQIVND (reference sequence). There are 16 residues in the CDR3. Trimming left V 5 bases short and J 4 bases short, with 20 bases between.

This chain uses TRBV28 with TRBJ1-5; possibly TRBD1 for D (5 bases). The germline V gene has CDR1 MDHEN and CDR2 SYDVKM. Deletions cut 1 base from V and 4 bases from J, with 11 bases between. The CDR3 length is 15 residues. CDR3 bases: TGTGCCAGCAGTTTATCGGCCCCAGGGAATCAGCCCCAGCATTTT. Translated: CASSLSAPGNQPQHF.

This clone was detected many times. The rearrangement joins TRBV5-6 to TRBJ2-2; D is perhaps TRBD2 (6 bases). The germline V gene has CDR1 SGHDT and CDR2 YYEEEE. This CDR3 contains 17 residues. Trimming took off 0 bases at V and 4 bases at J, with 16 bases between the two ends. The CDR3 DNA sequence: TGTGCCAGCAGCTTGGGGCCTGGGGCAGCGGGCACCGGGGAGCTGTTTTTT. Its protein is CASSLGPGAAGTGELFF.

The rearrangement uses TRBV2 and TRBJ1-6; no reliable D call. The CDR3 totals 15 residues. Germline V gene sequence: CDR1 SNHLY, CDR2 FYNNEI. The ends were cut back, 4 bases at V and 2 bases at J, with 9 bases in the middle. CDR3: CASSAYVAYNSPLHF. The DNA of the CDR3 is TGTGCCAGCAGTGCGTACGTAGCCTATAATTCACCCCTCCACTTT.

The rearrangement joins TRBV27 to TRBJ1-1, with D perhaps TRBD1 (6 bases). The CDR3 consists of 13 residues. Germline V gene sequence: CDR1 MNHEY, CDR2 SMNVEV (reference sequence). V was shortened by 7 bases and J by 4 bases, with 13 bases between the two germline ends. CDR3 nucleotide sequence: TGTGCCAGCACCCCCACAGGGTCCACTGAAGCTTTCTTT. Amino acid sequence: CASTPTGSTEAFF.

The chain has TRBV25-1 and TRBJ1-6, with 10 bases that match TRBD1. With 3 bases clipped from V and 9 bases from J, the junction kept 5 bases outside the gene matches. The CDR3 covers 15 residues. Germline V CDR1 and CDR2: MGHDK, SYGVNS. In DNA form, the CDR3 reads TGTGCCAGCAGTGATGGACAGGGGGAGGGTTCACCCCTCCACTTT. Encoded protein: CASSDGQGEGSPLHF.

The chain links TRBV9 to TRBJ1-5; TRBD1 aligns across 7 bases. With 3 bases clipped from V and 4 bases from J, the junction kept 4 bases outside the gene matches. CDR3 length: 14 residues. Germline V gene lookup returns CDR1 SGDLS and CDR2 YYNGEE. CDR3 nucleotide sequence: TGTGCCAGCAGCGCCGGGACAGTGAATCAGCCCCAGCATTTT. This gives the protein CASSAGTVNQPQHF.

The chain carries TRBV19 and TRBJ1-2; perhaps TRBD1 as D (5 bases). This CDR3 is built from 14 residues. Germline CDR1 is LNHDA and CDR2 is SQIVND (reference sequence). The V end lost 3 bases, the J end lost 3 bases, and 11 bases lay between the germline ends. This CDR3 reads CASSIGSGDYGYTF. The CDR3 nucleotides are TGTGCCAGTAGTATCGGGTCGGGGGACTATGGCTACACCTTC.

The V gene is TRBV4-1, the J gene TRBJ2-2; weak D call: TRBD1 (5 bases). CDR1 MGHRA and CDR2 YSYEKL come from the germline V gene. The CDR3 spans 15 residues. Trimming took 0 bases from V and 1 from J, leaving 6 bases between them. The CDR3 loop reads CASSQDDRNTGELFF. CDR3 bases: TGCGCCAGCAGCCAAGATGACAGGAACACCGGGGAGCTGTTTTTT.

The V call is TRBV4-1, the J call TRBJ2-4; the D gene is possibly TRBD1 (5 bases). There are 14 residues in the CDR3. V was shortened by 6 bases and J by 3 bases, with 12 bases between the two germline ends. Germline V CDR1 and CDR2: MGHRA, YSYEKL. Here the CDR3 DNA reads TGCGCCAGCAGTCCAGGGTTGGGCAAAAACATTCAGTACTTC. As protein: CASSPGLGKNIQYF.

This clone showed up just a few times. The chain recombines TRBV6-1 with TRBJ1-5; D gene uncertain. The CDR3 runs to 13 residues. The germline V gene encodes CDR1 MNHNS and CDR2 SASEGT. V was shortened by 2 bases and J by 2 bases, with 4 bases between the two germline ends. The CDR3 protein is CASSESGNQPQHF. The CDR3 DNA reads as TGTGCCAGCAGTGAATCAGGCAATCAGCCCCAGCATTTT.

The chain couples TRBV6-5 to TRBJ2-3, with unresolved D. CDR1 MNHEY and CDR2 SVGAGI come from the germline V gene. CDR3 length: 14 residues. Trimming took off 4 bases at V and 2 bases at J, with 10 bases between the two ends. As DNA, the CDR3 is TGTGCCAGCAGTTTTGAGCGTAACACAGATACGCAGTATTTT. This sequence encodes CASSFERNTDTQYF.